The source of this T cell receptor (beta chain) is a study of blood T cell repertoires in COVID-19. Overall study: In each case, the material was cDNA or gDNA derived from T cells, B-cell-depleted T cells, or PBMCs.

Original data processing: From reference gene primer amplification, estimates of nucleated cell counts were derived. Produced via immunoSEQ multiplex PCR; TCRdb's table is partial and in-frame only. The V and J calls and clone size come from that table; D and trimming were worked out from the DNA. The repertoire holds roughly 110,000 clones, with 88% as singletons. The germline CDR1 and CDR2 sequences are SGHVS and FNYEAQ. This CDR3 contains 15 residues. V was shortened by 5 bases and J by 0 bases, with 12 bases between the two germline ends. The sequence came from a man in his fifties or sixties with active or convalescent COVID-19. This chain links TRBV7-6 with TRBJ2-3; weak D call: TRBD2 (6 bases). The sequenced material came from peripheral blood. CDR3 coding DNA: TGTGCCAGCAGCACCCGACTAGGGAGCACAGATACGCAGTATTTT. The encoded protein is CASSTRLGSTDTQYF.